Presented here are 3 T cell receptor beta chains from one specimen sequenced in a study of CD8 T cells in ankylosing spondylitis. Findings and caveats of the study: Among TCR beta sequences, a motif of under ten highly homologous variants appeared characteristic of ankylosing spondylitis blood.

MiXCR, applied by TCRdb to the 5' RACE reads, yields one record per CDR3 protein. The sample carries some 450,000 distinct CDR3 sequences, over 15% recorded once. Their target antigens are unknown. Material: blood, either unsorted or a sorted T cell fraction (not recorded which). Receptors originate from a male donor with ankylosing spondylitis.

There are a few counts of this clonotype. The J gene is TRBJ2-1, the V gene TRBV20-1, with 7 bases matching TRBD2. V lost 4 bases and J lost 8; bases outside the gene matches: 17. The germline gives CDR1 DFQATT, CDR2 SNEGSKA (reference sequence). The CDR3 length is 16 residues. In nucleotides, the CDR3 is TGCAGTGCTAACCTCCCCAATGGCGGGAGTCGGGATGAGCAGTTCTTC. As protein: CSANLPNGGSRDEQFF.

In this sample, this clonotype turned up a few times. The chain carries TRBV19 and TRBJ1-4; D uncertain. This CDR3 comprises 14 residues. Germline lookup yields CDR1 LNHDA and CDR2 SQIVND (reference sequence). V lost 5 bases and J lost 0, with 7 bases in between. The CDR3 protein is CASSQAATNEKLFF. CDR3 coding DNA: TGTGCCAGTAGTCAGGCGGCAACTAATGAAAAACTGTTTTTT.

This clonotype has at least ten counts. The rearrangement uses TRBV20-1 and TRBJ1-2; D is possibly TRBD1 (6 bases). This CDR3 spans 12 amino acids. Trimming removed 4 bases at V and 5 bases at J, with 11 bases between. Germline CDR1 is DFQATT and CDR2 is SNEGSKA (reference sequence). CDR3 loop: CSAMDSQYGYTF. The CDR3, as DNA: TGCAGTGCTATGGACAGCCAATATGGCTACACCTTC.